Below, 27 T cell receptor beta chains from the same sample are listed, as sequenced in a study of T cell responses to AZD1222 COVID-19 vaccine. Assay used: immunoSEQ multiplex PCR; TCRdb lists only in-frame clones, some missing. The sample carries around 140,000 clones, roughly 93% recorded once. The input for sequencing was peripheral blood, taken after recovery from COVID-19. These TCRs come from an adult who had recovered from COVID-19.

This clone was detected once. V and J are TRBV28 and TRBJ1-5; D unclear. The CDR3 extends over 14 amino acids. Germline CDR1 MDHEN, CDR2 SYDVKM. The germline V and J ends were trimmed by 3 bases and 7 bases, with 13 bases remaining between them. The CDR3 coding sequence is TGTGCCAGCAGTTTTTTGGGATTCGGGCAGCCCCAGCATTTT. Its translation: CASSFLGFGQPQHF.

This chain joins TRBV5-1 and TRBJ2-3; weak D call: TRBD2 (6 bases). V lost 5 bases, J lost 2 bases, and 21 bases lay in between. Germline CDR1 reads SGHRS; CDR2 reads YFSETQ. This CDR3 contains 17 residues. CDR3 region: CASRFGYGGISTDTQYF. In DNA, the CDR3 is TGCGCCAGCAGATTTGGTTATGGCGGGATTTCCACAGATACGCAGTATTTT. Full variable domain (missing parts from reference TRBV5-1 and TRBJ2-3): KAGVTQTPRYLIKTRGQQVTLSCSPISGHRSVSWYQQTPGQGLQFLFEYFSETQRNKGNFPGRFSGRQFSNSRSEMNVSTLELGDSALYLCASRFGYGGISTDTQYFGPGTRLTVL.

The gene calls are TRBV7-6 and TRBJ1-5; 8 nucleotides agree with TRBD1. Trimming cost V 1 base and J 3 bases; bases outside gene matches: 5. The V gene's germline CDR1 is SGHVS and CDR2 FNYEAQ. The CDR3 contains 16 residues. The CDR3 loop reads CASSLEAGQDNQPQHF. In nucleotides, the CDR3 is TGTGCCAGCAGCTTAGAGGCGGGACAGGACAATCAGCCCCAGCATTTT. The variable domain in full, with the rest retrieved from reference TRBV7-6 and TRBJ1-5, is GAGVSQSPRYKVTKRGQDVALRCDPISGHVSLYWYRQALGQGPEFLTYFNYEAQQDKSGLPNDRFSAERPEGSISTLTIQRTEQRDSAMYRCASSLEAGQDNQPQHFGDGTRLSIL.

The chain links TRBV7-9 to TRBJ2-6, with a possible D match to TRBD1 (6 bases). The CDR3 sequence is 18 residues long. The V and J ends lost 5 bases and 2 bases respectively, with 19 bases between them. From germline, CDR1 is SEHNR and CDR2 FQNEAQ (reference sequence). The CDR3 DNA is TGTGCCAGCAGCGTTCCCCTTAAACAGGGTACTGGGGCCAACGTCCTGACTTTC. It specifies CASSVPLKQGTGANVLTF.

The chain joins TRBV7-8 to TRBJ1-2; D is unclear. The CDR3 sequence is 12 residues long. Per the germline V gene, CDR1 is SGHVS and CDR2 is FQNEAQ. V lost 4 bases to trimming and J lost 2 bases, with 5 bases between them. The CDR3 sequence is CASSSDNYGYTF. The CDR3 region has the DNA TGTGCCAGCAGCTCAGACAACTATGGCTACACCTTC.

V gene TRBV5-1 combines with J gene TRBJ1-2, with D uncertain. This CDR3 has 13 residues. Looked up from germline, CDR1 is SGHRS and CDR2 is YFSETQ. V shed 3 bases and J shed 5 bases, with 11 bases lying between them. The CDR3 DNA reads as TGCGCCAGCAGCTCGAACGCCCTATATGGCTACACCTTC. Its translation is CASSSNALYGYTF.

This chain links TRBV5-1 with TRBJ1-3; 7 nucleotides agree with TRBD1. Germline CDR1 reads SGHRS; CDR2 reads YFSETQ. The length of the CDR3 is 18 residues. The J segment lost 0 bases and the V segment lost 0 bases, leaving 9 bases of the junction unmatched. CDR3 protein: CASSLEGQAPYSGNTIYF. The CDR3 DNA reads TGCGCCAGCAGCTTGGAAGGACAGGCCCCATACTCTGGAAACACCATATATTTT.

The J gene is TRBJ1-3, the V gene TRBV18; 8 nucleotides align to TRBD1. This CDR3 is built from 15 residues. V lost 3 bases, J lost 4 bases, and 5 bases stayed unmatched. CDR1 and CDR2 from the germline V gene are KGHSH and LQKENI. CDR3 protein: CASSPRTGSGNTIYF. CDR3 sequence (DNA): TGTGCCAGCTCACCCCGGACAGGGTCCGGAAACACCATATATTTT.

This rearrangement joins TRBV4-1 to TRBJ2-3, with 8 bases lining up with TRBD2. J lost 1 base, V lost 1 base, and 7 bases had no gene match. The CDR3 has 17 amino acids. Germline V CDR1 and CDR2: MGHRA, YSYEKL. CDR3 coding DNA: TGCGCCAGCAGCCAAGGGGACGGGAGGGCCCGCACAGATACGCAGTATTTT. Protein product: CASSQGDGRARTDTQYF.

The chain employs TRBV7-9 and TRBJ2-6, with D tentatively TRBD1 (5 bases). Trimming removed 7 bases at V and 2 bases at J, with 18 bases between. The CDR3 has 17 residues. From germline, CDR1 is SEHNR and CDR2 FQNEAQ (reference sequence). CDR3 protein: CASTSGLGVTGANVLTF. CDR3 DNA sequence: TGTGCCAGCACCTCAGGTTTAGGGGTCACTGGGGCCAACGTCCTGACTTTC.

V is TRBV28 and J is TRBJ1-2, with D uncertain. CDR3 length: 14 amino acids. V lost 3 bases to trimming and J lost 8 bases, with 16 bases between them. Germline values: CDR1 MDHEN, CDR2 SYDVKM. Written as DNA, the CDR3 is TGTGCCAGCAGTTTCGCCGGGGTCCCCGGGGGCTACACCTTC. It codes for CASSFAGVPGGYTF.

This sequence joins TRBV27 and TRBJ1-4; 7 bases align to TRBD1. Germline V gene data show CDR1 as MNHEY and CDR2 as SMNVEV (reference sequence). The CDR3 sequence is 15 residues long. The ends lost 6 bases at V and 9 bases at J; junction bases unmatched: 13. The CDR3 bases are TGTGCCAGCAGCCAGAACGACAGGGCCTCACAAAAACTGTTTTTT. Translating gives CASSQNDRASQKLFF.

This clone was observed a single time. The gene calls are TRBV4-1 and TRBJ1-5, with D possibly matching TRBD1 (5 bases). The CDR3 loop spans 15 amino acids. Trimming removed 0 bases from V and 8 bases from J, with 14 bases in between. CDR1 and CDR2 from the germline V gene are MGHRA and YSYEKL. CDR3 region: CASSQEAGHSKPQHF. As DNA, the CDR3 is TGCGCCAGCAGCCAAGAGGCCGGACACAGTAAGCCCCAGCATTTT.

The V and J genes are TRBV27 and TRBJ1-6; TRBD1 agrees at 8 bases. CDR1 is MNHEY and CDR2 is SMNVEV in the germline V gene (reference sequence). After removal of 5 bases from V and 6 bases from J, the junction contained 6 bases not matched to a gene. The CDR3 length is 15 residues. The CDR3 spells CASSGDRFGNSPLHF. The CDR3 DNA follows: TGTGCCAGCAGTGGGGACAGGTTTGGTAATTCACCCCTCCACTTT.

V usage is TRBV5-6 and J usage is TRBJ2-2; 12 bases are shared with TRBD2. Germline V gene data show CDR1 as SGHDT and CDR2 as YYEEEE. V trimming: 4 bases; J trimming: 5 bases; junction bases outside the gene matches: 6. The CDR3 has 16 amino acids. The CDR3 sequence: CASSKLAGGGTGELFF. CDR3 nucleotides: TGTGCCAGCAGCAAACTAGCGGGAGGAGGGACCGGGGAGCTGTTTTTT.

The rearrangement joins TRBV28 to TRBJ1-4, with 7 bases lining up with TRBD1. Trimming took 6 bases from V and 5 from J; bases not matched to a gene: 9. The CDR3 contains 15 residues. Germline CDR1 MDHEN, CDR2 SYDVKM. Here the CDR3 DNA reads TGTGCCAGCAGCGAGCCGACAGGGTCCAATGAAAAACTGTTTTTT. It yields the protein CASSEPTGSNEKLFF. The variable domain in full, with the rest retrieved from reference TRBV28 and TRBJ1-4, is DVKVTQSSRYLVKRTGEKVFLECVQDMDHENMFWYRQDPGLGLRLIYFSYDVKMKEKGDIPEGYSVSREKKERFSLILESASTNQTSMYLCASSEPTGSNEKLFFGSGTQLSVL.

This chain uses TRBV11-2 with TRBJ2-7, with D uncertain. Trimming took off 1 base at V and 2 bases at J, with 15 bases between the two ends. This CDR3 has 16 amino acids. CDR1 and CDR2 from the germline V gene are SGHAT and FQNNGV. Written as DNA, the CDR3 is TGTGCCAGCAGCTTAGGCGGCACTCATTTTACCTACGAGCAGTACTTC. It specifies CASSLGGTHFTYEQYF.

V is TRBV11-2 and J is TRBJ2-1; 9 bases fit TRBD2. Germline CDR1 SGHAT, CDR2 FQNNGV. Losses at the gene ends were 3 bases for V and 7 bases for J; bases not matched to a gene: 7. This CDR3 is built from 15 residues. This CDR3 is CASSFSGSTGNEQFF. Written as DNA, the CDR3 is TGTGCCAGCAGCTTTAGCGGGAGTACTGGGAATGAGCAGTTCTTC.

The chain carries TRBV4-1 and TRBJ2-2, with TRBD2 matching 9 bases. After removal of 1 base from V and 6 bases from J, the junction contained 6 bases not matched to a gene. Germline CDR1 reads MGHRA; CDR2 reads YSYEKL. This CDR3 is 16 amino acids long. The CDR3 loop reads CASSQGGLAVAGELFF. CDR3 nucleotide sequence: TGCGCCAGCAGCCAAGGGGGACTAGCCGTTGCCGGGGAGCTGTTTTTT.

Only one count was recorded for this clone. The chain combines TRBV9 with TRBJ1-1, with TRBD1 as a possible D gene (6 bases). The CDR3 consists of 15 residues. Trimming pared 4 bases from V and 0 bases from J, leaving 13 bases between. The germline V gene encodes CDR1 SGDLS and CDR2 YYNGEE. Written as DNA, the CDR3 is TGTGCCAGCAGCTCCCGCACAGGGATGAACACTGAAGCTTTCTTT. This gives the protein CASSSRTGMNTEAFF.

This chain connects TRBV28 to TRBJ1-5; 8 bases match TRBD1. With 5 bases clipped from V and 5 bases from J, the junction kept 5 bases outside the gene matches. This CDR3 has 14 residues. Germline V gives CDR1 MDHEN, CDR2 SYDVKM. CDR3 loop: CASSLYRGDQPQHF. CDR3 in DNA: TGTGCCAGCAGTCTTTACAGGGGGGATCAGCCCCAGCATTTT.

This clone was seen a few times. The gene calls are TRBV6-1 and TRBJ2-7; 9 bases align to TRBD2. Germline loops: CDR1 MNHNS, CDR2 SASEGT. The CDR3 has 15 residues. The V segment lost 0 bases and the J segment 0 bases; nucleotides outside the gene matches: 0. CDR3 loop: CASSEASGSSYEQYF. In DNA, the CDR3 is TGTGCCAGCAGTGAAGCTAGCGGGAGCTCCTACGAGCAGTACTTC.

The V call is TRBV10-3, the J call TRBJ2-2; either TRBD1 or TRBD2 may fit D (5 bases each). CDR3 length: 14 residues. V lost 5 bases and J 6 bases, leaving 13 bases between the germline ends. The germline V gene encodes CDR1 ENHRY and CDR2 SYGVKD. The CDR3 region is CAISYRQGAGELFF. The DNA of the CDR3 is TGTGCCATCAGTTACAGGCAGGGAGCCGGGGAGCTGTTTTTT.

V is TRBV5-1 and J is TRBJ1-1; TRBD1 agrees at 8 bases. Germline V gives CDR1 SGHRS, CDR2 YFSETQ. CDR3 length: 15 amino acids. Losses at the gene ends were 3 bases for V and 0 bases for J; bases not matched to a gene: 4. The CDR3 loop reads CASSWDRSMNTEAFF. For the CDR3, the DNA is TGCGCCAGCAGCTGGGACAGGAGCATGAACACTGAAGCTTTCTTT.

This clone appeared once. The rearrangement links TRBV15 to TRBJ1-1, with 9 positions matching TRBD1. The CDR3 is made up of 15 amino acids. Germline V gene sequence: CDR1 LNHNV, CDR2 YYDKDF (reference sequence). The trim removed 5 bases at V and 1 base at J, leaving 5 bases unmatched. In DNA, the CDR3 is TGTGCCACCAGCGAGGACAGGGGAGGGAACACTGAAGCTTTCTTT. This translates into CATSEDRGGNTEAFF.

This chain joins TRBV18 and TRBJ2-7; 7 nucleotides match TRBD2. The CDR3 covers 15 residues. Germline CDR1 KGHSH, CDR2 LQKENI. V was pared by 1 base and J by 3 bases, with 6 bases of the junction left unmatched. The chain's CDR3 is CASSPRQTSSYEQYF. The CDR3, as DNA: TGTGCCAGCTCACCACGCCAGACTAGCAGCTACGAGCAGTACTTC.

The genes are TRBV28 and TRBJ1-6; a possible D gene is TRBD1 (6 bases). The V and J ends lost 4 bases and 6 bases respectively, with 16 bases between them. CDR3 length: 16 amino acids. Germline CDR1 and CDR2: MDHEN and SYDVKM. CDR3 residues: CASSYVGRQANSPLHF. The CDR3 bases are TGTGCCAGCAGTTACGTCGGGCGACAGGCTAATTCACCCCTCCACTTT.